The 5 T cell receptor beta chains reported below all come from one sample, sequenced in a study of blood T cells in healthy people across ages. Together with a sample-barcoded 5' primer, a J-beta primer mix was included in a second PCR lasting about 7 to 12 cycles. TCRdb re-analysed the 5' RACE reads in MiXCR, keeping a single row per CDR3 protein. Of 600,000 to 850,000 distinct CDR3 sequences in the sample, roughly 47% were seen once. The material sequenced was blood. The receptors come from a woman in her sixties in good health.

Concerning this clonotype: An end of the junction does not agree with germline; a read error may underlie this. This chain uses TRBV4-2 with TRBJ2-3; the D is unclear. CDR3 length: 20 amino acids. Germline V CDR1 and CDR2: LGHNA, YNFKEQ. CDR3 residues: CVSSLQGSIGIAVSTDTQYF. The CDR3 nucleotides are TGTGTCAGCAGCCTCCAAGGATCGATTGGGATTGCGGTTAGCACAGATACGCAGTATTTT.

This CDR3 is CASTAGRTNYGYTF. The CDR3 DNA reads as TGTGCCAGCACCGCGGGGCGAACTAACTATGGCTACACCTTC. V is TRBV6-1 and J is TRBJ1-2, with D maybe TRBD1 (5 bases). This CDR3 contains 14 residues. Trimming stripped 7 bases from V and 0 bases from J, with 12 bases between. The germline CDR1 and CDR2 sequences are MNHNS and SASEGT.

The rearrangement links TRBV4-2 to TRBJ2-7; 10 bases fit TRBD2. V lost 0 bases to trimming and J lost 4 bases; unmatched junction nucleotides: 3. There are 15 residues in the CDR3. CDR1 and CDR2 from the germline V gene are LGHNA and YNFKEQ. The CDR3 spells CASSQELAGQYEQYF. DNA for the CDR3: TGTGCCAGCAGCCAAGAACTAGCGGGACAGTACGAGCAGTACTTC.

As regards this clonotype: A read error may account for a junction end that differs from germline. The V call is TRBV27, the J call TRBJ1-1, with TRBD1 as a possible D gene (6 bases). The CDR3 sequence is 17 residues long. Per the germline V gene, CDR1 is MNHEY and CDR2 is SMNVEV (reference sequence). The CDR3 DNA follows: TGTGCCAGCAGTTTATCGGTGCAGGGGTCCATGAACACTAAAGCTTTCTTT. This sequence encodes CASSLSVQGSMNTKAFF.

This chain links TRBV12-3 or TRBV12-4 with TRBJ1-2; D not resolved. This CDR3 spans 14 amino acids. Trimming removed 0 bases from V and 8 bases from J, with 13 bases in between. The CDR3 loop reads CASSLAGVGGGYTF. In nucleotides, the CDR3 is TGTGCCAGCAGTTTAGCTGGGGTAGGAGGGGGCTACACCTTC.